The next 6 T cell receptor beta chains were all read from a single sample in a study of shared clonotypes between healthy human individuals. Profiling relied on immunoSEQ multiplex PCR, and the TCRdb table lists in-frame clones only, not all of them. The sample lists 650,000 to 800,000 clones, roughly 94% occurring once. Cells designated naive CD8 were CD45RO-negative and were positively selected for CCR7, with terminally differentiated effector memory CD45RA+ cells excluded. Sequencing was performed on naive CD8+ T cells sorted from blood. All receptors derive from a man younger than 45 in good health.

V usage is TRBV9 and J usage is TRBJ2-7; D tentatively reads TRBD1 or TRBD2 (5 bases each). V lost 4 bases and J lost 5, with 13 bases in between. The germline V gene has CDR1 SGDLS and CDR2 YYNGEE. CDR3 length: 13 residues. The CDR3 loop is CASSLRDADEQYF. The CDR3 DNA follows: TGTGCCAGCAGCCTACGGGACGCGGACGAGCAGTACTTC.

This chain uses TRBV4-3 with TRBJ2-5; TRBD1 matches 8 bases. In germline, CDR1 is LGHNA, CDR2 YSLEER. The CDR3 sequence is 16 residues long. The V gene end was trimmed by 1 base and the J gene end by 1 base; junction bases not matched to a gene: 5. The CDR3 sequence: CASSQVGTGPQETQYF. CDR3 DNA sequence: TGCGCCAGCAGCCAAGTAGGGACAGGACCCCAAGAGACCCAGTACTTC.

V is TRBV15 and J is TRBJ2-5; 7 nucleotides match TRBD2. V was clipped by 8 bases and J by 2 bases; unmatched bases: 5. The germline V gene has CDR1 LNHNV and CDR2 YYDKDF (reference sequence). This CDR3 region has 13 residues. CDR3 DNA sequence: TGTGCCACCGCTAGCGGACGACAAGAGACCCAGTACTTC. Translation: CATASGRQETQYF.

This clone was seen more than once but under ten times. The chain uses TRBV9 and TRBJ2-2; D is unclear. The V and J ends lost 6 bases and 7 bases respectively, with 7 bases between them. Germline V lookup: CDR1 SGDLS, CDR2 YYNGEE. The CDR3 is made up of 11 amino acids. CDR3 in DNA: TGTGCCAGCACCTTGGGCGGGGAGCTGTTTTTT. Residues: CASTLGGELFF.

CDR3 region: CASSQDLGGSSYNEQFF. The DNA for the CDR3 is TGCGCCAGCAGCCAAGATCTGGGCGGGAGCTCCTACAATGAGCAGTTCTTC. The J gene is TRBJ2-1, the V gene TRBV4-3; 7 nucleotides align to TRBD2. CDR1 LGHNA and CDR2 YSLEER come from the germline V gene. The V gene end was trimmed by 0 bases and the J gene end by 0 bases; junction bases not matched to a gene: 5. The CDR3 consists of 17 residues.

The chain couples TRBV27 to TRBJ1-1; D not certain. This CDR3 contains 13 residues. The germline V and J ends were trimmed by 2 bases and 5 bases, with 9 bases remaining between them. CDR1 and CDR2 (germline): MNHEY, SMNVEV (reference sequence). The CDR3 DNA is TGTGCCAGCAGTTTAAGAGGCTGGACTGAAGCTTTCTTT. Its protein is CASSLRGWTEAFF.